One sample yielded the 22 T cell receptor beta chains listed below, sequenced in a study of T-cell memory formation after mild COVID-19. TCRdb called the 5' RACE reads again in MiXCR, with one record for every CDR3 protein. The sample shows some 250,000 distinct CDR3 sequences, under 20% of them seen only once. Sequencing was done on a sample of PBMCs or a T cell subset sorted from them (not recorded which). The receptors shown here come from a man aged 18 to 35 who had mild COVID-19 (a few samples of this study predate the infection). Cell type and time point are not known.

This clonotype was seen repeatedly, ten times or more. The CDR3 DNA is TGTGCCAGCAGCACGGGACGGAGCTACGAGCAGTACTTC. Protein: CASSTGRSYEQYF. J is TRBJ2-7 and V is TRBV7-9, with D perhaps given as TRBD1 or TRBD2 (5 bases each). Looked up from germline, CDR1 is SEHNR and CDR2 is FQNEAQ (reference sequence). V was pared by 5 bases and J by 3 bases, with 11 bases between. This CDR3 is 13 amino acids long.

The V call is TRBV13, the J call TRBJ2-3; tentatively, D is TRBD1 or TRBD2 (5 bases each). Deletions cut 5 bases from V and 1 base from J, with 13 bases between. This CDR3 is built from 15 residues. The germline V gene encodes CDR1 PRHDT and CDR2 FYEKMQ (reference sequence). The CDR3 region is CASSPRDPRTDTQYF. CDR3 coding DNA: TGTGCCAGCAGCCCCCGGGACCCACGCACAGATACGCAGTATTTT.

CDR3 sequence reads: CASSLGTSSIWEQFF. The CDR3 coding sequence is TGTGCCAGCAGTTTAGGGACTAGTTCGATTTGGGAGCAGTTCTTC. V gene TRBV27 combines with J gene TRBJ2-1, with 8 bases that match TRBD2. The ends lost 2 bases at V and 10 bases at J; junction bases unmatched: 10. The CDR3 is 15 residues long. Germline CDR1 reads MNHEY; CDR2 reads SMNVEV (reference sequence).

The chain carries TRBV11-3 and TRBJ2-4, with TRBD1 identical over 10 bases. From germline, CDR1 is SGHNT and CDR2 YENEEA. The CDR3 spans 16 residues. V lost 5 bases and J lost 5; bases outside the gene matches: 9. CDR3: CASSPGTGESQNIQYF. CDR3 nucleotides: TGTGCCAGCAGCCCGGGGACAGGGGAGTCCCAAAACATTCAGTACTTC.

This clonotype was seen a handful of times. This sequence joins TRBV6-2 or TRBV6-3 and TRBJ2-6; no clear D gene. The CDR3 runs to 16 residues. Germline CDR1 MNHEY, CDR2 SVGEGT. Trimming stripped 6 bases from V and 0 bases from J, with 12 bases between. CDR3 bases: TGTGCCAGCAGCCCCTATATGAGCTCTGGGGCCAACGTCCTGACTTTC. Translated: CASSPYMSSGANVLTF.

The chain couples TRBV5-1 to TRBJ2-3; possibly TRBD1 or TRBD2 for D (5 bases each). Germline-derived CDR1 and CDR2 are SGHRS and YFSETQ. Between the trimmed V and J ends, which lost 0 bases and 1 base, there was a span of 9 bases. CDR3 length: 15 amino acids. The CDR3 sequence: CASSLAGDRTDTQYF. In DNA form, the CDR3 reads TGCGCCAGCAGCTTGGCCGGGGACCGCACAGATACGCAGTATTTT.

The chain has TRBV7-2 and TRBJ2-1; D may be TRBD1 or TRBD2 (6 bases each). Germline V gene data show CDR1 as SGHTA and CDR2 as FQGNSA. This CDR3 region has 16 residues. The V end was cut by 5 bases, the J end by 5 bases, with 19 bases between. The CDR3 bases are TGTGCCAGCAGCCCCCGCTCAACGGGGGCGCACAATGAGCAGTTCTTC. Amino acids: CASSPRSTGAHNEQFF.

This clonotype was seen a few times. This chain links TRBV4-3 with TRBJ2-1; 10 positions agree with TRBD2. CDR3 length: 16 amino acids. V lost 4 bases to trimming and J lost 2 bases; unmatched junction nucleotides: 5. The V gene's germline CDR1 is LGHNA and CDR2 YSLEER. In nucleotides, the CDR3 is TGCGCCAGCAGCCCCTTAGCGGGGGGTGCCTACAATGAGCAGTTCTTC. It codes for CASSPLAGGAYNEQFF.

This clonotype was counted only a few times. The chain recombines TRBV5-1 with TRBJ2-5, with unresolved D. This CDR3 region has 16 residues. CDR1 is SGHRS, CDR2 YFSETQ, per germline. V lost 0 bases, J lost 0 bases, and 12 bases lay in between. The CDR3: CASSLGLRRDQETQYF. CDR3 nucleotides: TGCGCCAGCAGCTTGGGACTGCGCAGAGACCAAGAGACCCAGTACTTC.

V gene TRBV7-3 combines with J gene TRBJ1-3; perhaps TRBD1 as D (6 bases). V shed 7 bases and J shed 3 bases, with 16 bases lying between them. From germline, CDR1 is SGHTA and CDR2 FQGTGA. CDR3 length: 15 residues. The CDR3 nucleotides read TGTGCCAGCACCCTGCGGACAGCATATGGAAACACCATATATTTT. Translated, it gives CASTLRTAYGNTIYF.

This clonotype turned up a few times. The rearrangement uses TRBV5-1 and TRBJ1-2, with D possibly being TRBD1 (5 bases). Germline CDR1 SGHRS, CDR2 YFSETQ. The V and J ends lost 0 bases and 2 bases respectively, with 8 bases between them. There are 14 residues in the CDR3. Here the CDR3 reads CASSLARTNYGYTF. The CDR3 nucleotides read TGCGCCAGCAGCTTGGCCCGGACAAACTATGGCTACACCTTC.

The table lists this clonotype with a few counts. The chain combines TRBV6-2 or TRBV6-3 with TRBJ1-5; D is undetermined. The V end was cut by 0 bases, the J end by 2 bases, with 8 bases between. Germline values: CDR1 MNHEY, CDR2 SVGEGT. The CDR3 contains 15 residues. In DNA, the CDR3 is TGTGCCAGCAGTTACTCGGGAAGGGGCAATCAGCCCCAGCATTTT. Protein product: CASSYSGRGNQPQHF.

This clonotype was counted a few times. This chain links TRBV11-2 with TRBJ1-4, with TRBD1 matching over 9 bases. The CDR3 runs 17 residues. Germline V gene lookup returns CDR1 SGHAT and CDR2 FQNNGV. The V segment lost 0 bases and the J segment 6 bases; nucleotides outside the gene matches: 8. The CDR3 region is CASSLDFRRTGDEKLFF. The CDR3 region has the DNA TGTGCCAGCAGCTTAGACTTTAGGAGGACAGGGGATGAAAAACTGTTTTTT. Based on the CDR3 plus reference TRBV11-2 and TRBJ1-4, the full variable domain is EAGVAQSPRYKIIEKRQSVAFWCNPISGHATLYWYQQILGQGPKLLIQFQNNGVVDDSQLPKDRFSAERLKGVDSTLKIQPAKLEDSAVYLCASSLDFRRTGDEKLFFGSGTQLSVL.

V gene TRBV6-5 combines with J gene TRBJ1-2; the D gene is possibly TRBD1 (6 bases). Germline loops: CDR1 MNHEY, CDR2 SVGAGI. V shed 6 bases and J shed 5 bases, with 13 bases lying between them. The CDR3 length is 13 residues. CDR3 nucleotide sequence: TGTGCCAGCAGAACACAGGGAGGGTATGGCTACACCTTC. Residues: CASRTQGGYGYTF.

This sequence joins TRBV12-3 or TRBV12-4 and TRBJ2-3; 8 positions match TRBD2. The ends lost 7 bases at V and 5 bases at J; junction bases unmatched: 8. The CDR3 covers 14 residues. The CDR3: CASTAAGGEDTQYF. The CDR3 DNA sequence: TGTGCCAGCACCGCGGCGGGGGGCGAAGATACGCAGTATTTT.

The CDR3 nucleotides read TGTGCCAGCAGCTTAGACAGGGCCTATTCACCCCTCCACTTT. Amino acids: CASSLDRAYSPLHF. This chain uses TRBV7-9 with TRBJ1-6, with a weak D call TRBD1 (6 bases). CDR1 and CDR2 (germline): SEHNR, FQNEAQ (reference sequence). The CDR3 covers 14 residues. Deletions cut 1 base from V and 8 bases from J, with 9 bases between.

This clonotype was counted a few times. The chain has TRBV7-2 and TRBJ1-2, with TRBD1 as a possible D gene (5 bases). The germline gives CDR1 SGHTA, CDR2 FQGNSA. Trimming removed 1 base from V and 8 bases from J, with 8 bases in between. The CDR3 has 12 amino acids. The CDR3 nucleotides are TGTGCCAGCAGCTTAGGGGGGGAAGGCTACACCTTC. The encoded protein is CASSLGGEGYTF. The full variable domain, in which reference TRBV7-2 and TRBJ1-2 provide the parts outside the CDR3, is GAGVSQSPSNKVTEKGKDVELRCDPISGHTALYWYRQSLGQGLEFLIYFQGNSAPDKSGLPSDRFSAERTGGSVSTLTIQRTQQEDSAVYLCASSLGGEGYTFGSGTRLTVV.

This clonotype was seen a handful of times. The chain combines TRBV9 with TRBJ1-2; perhaps TRBD1 as D (6 bases). Trimming left V 0 bases short and J 6 bases short, with 15 bases between. Germline loops: CDR1 SGDLS, CDR2 YYNGEE. The CDR3 is 15 residues long. In nucleotides, the CDR3 is TGTGCCAGCAGCGTAGATCTCGACAGGTCTGATGGCTACACCTTC. This gives the protein CASSVDLDRSDGYTF.

Only a few counts were recorded for this clonotype. The rearrangement joins TRBV10-3 to TRBJ1-2; a weak D match, TRBD1 (5 bases). V lost 2 bases, J lost 6 bases, and 10 bases lay in between. Germline lookup yields CDR1 ENHRY and CDR2 SYGVKD. The CDR3 has 13 residues. For the CDR3, the DNA is TGTGCCATCAGTGAGGGGGCGAGGAATGGCTACACCTTC. It is translated as CAISEGARNGYTF.

V gene TRBV20-1 combines with J gene TRBJ2-3; 10 bases align to TRBD1. J gave up 3 bases and V 1 base, and 10 bases lay outside the gene matches. The germline V gene has CDR1 DFQATT and CDR2 SNEGSKA (reference sequence). This CDR3 has 17 amino acids. CDR3 nucleotide sequence: TGCAGTGCTAGAGTTCCTCCCGGGACAGGGGTTACAGATACGCAGTATTTT. The encoded protein is CSARVPPGTGVTDTQYF.

The chain is built from TRBV7-2 and TRBJ2-3; weak D call: TRBD1 (6 bases). CDR3 length equals 15 residues. Germline CDR1 SGHTA, CDR2 FQGNSA. V dropped 5 bases and J dropped 4 bases, with 16 bases sitting between them. The CDR3 DNA sequence: TGTGCCAGCAGCCCTAGTTGGGGGCGTCCAGATACGCAGTATTTT. Translation: CASSPSWGRPDTQYF.

This clonotype was detected a few times. The CDR3 spells CASSLLVGNQETQYF. The CDR3, as DNA: TGTGCCAGCAGTTTATTGGTTGGAAACCAAGAGACCCAGTACTTC. V and J are TRBV27 and TRBJ2-5, with unresolved D. This CDR3 contains 15 residues. Germline V gene lookup returns CDR1 MNHEY and CDR2 SMNVEV (reference sequence). With 1 base removed from V and 0 bases from J, the gap between germline ends came to 9 bases.